This TCR beta chain was recovered during a study of cytomegalovirus exposure and HLA in healthy donors. The PCR had 60 Vbeta and 13 Jbeta primers. In the source study's methods: An analysis performed later counted about 80 million unique TCR beta chains (roughly 9.9 million of them shared). TCRdb's table, derived via immunoSEQ multiplex PCR, lists solely in-frame clones and lacks some. That table furnishes V, J and clone size, whereas the DNA furnished D and trimming. The sample contains under 200,000 clones, around four fifths of which appear only once. The CDR3 consists of 14 residues. Germline values: CDR1 MDHEN, CDR2 SYDVKM. V shed 3 bases, J shed 6 bases, and the junction held 5 bases outside the gene matches.

This TCR derives from a man aged 35 to 55 in good health and CMV-seropositive. What was sequenced was PBMCs. This chain connects TRBV28 to TRBJ1-5, with 7 bases identical to TRBD1. The CDR3 coding sequence is TGTGCCAGCAGTTTTTTCCAGGGGGGTCAGCCCCAGCATTTT. Encoded protein: CASSFFQGGQPQHF.